The 11 T cell receptor beta chains below were found in one sample sequenced in a study of identical twins. TCRdb called the 5' RACE reads again in MiXCR, with one record for every CDR3 protein. The sample lists approximately 1.8 million distinct CDR3 sequences; 25% to 35% were seen once. The sequenced sample consisted of cord blood. All receptors come from a newborn girl in good health.

V and J are TRBV6-5 and TRBJ2-1; TRBD2 matches at 8 bases. The V gene's germline CDR1 is MNHEY and CDR2 SVGAGI. The CDR3 is made up of 14 amino acids. Losses at the gene ends were 5 bases for V and 10 bases for J; bases not matched to a gene: 10. The CDR3 nucleotides read TGTGCCAGCAGTCCGGGACTAGAGGGAGTGGAGCAGTTCTTC. The encoded protein is CASSPGLEGVEQFF.

As regards this clonotype: A much more abundant neighbour one base away suggests this may be a read error. This chain connects TRBV29-1 to TRBJ2-1; TRBD2 matches 10 bases. The DNA end is more similar to TRBJ2-7, so the J call may be wrong. This CDR3 region has 16 residues. CDR1 and CDR2 from the germline V gene are SQVTM and ANQGSEA. Written as DNA, the CDR3 is TGCAGCGTTAAAAGCGGGAGGGCGAACTCCTACAATGAGCAGTACTTC. Amino acids: CSVKSGRANSYNEQYF.

The V call is TRBV21-1, the J call TRBJ2-1; the table's TRBD2 call for D was not verified on the DNA. TRBV21-1 is designated a pseudogene. The CDR3 is made up of 17 amino acids. DNA for the CDR3: TGTGCCAGCAGCACGCGACTAGCGGGGGCCATGTACAATGAGCAGTTCTTC. Encoded protein: CASSTRLAGAMYNEQFF.

V usage is TRBV20-1 and J usage is TRBJ1-5; TRBD1 matches 10 bases. The CDR3 sequence is 13 residues long. Trimming took 3 bases from V and 7 from J; bases not matched to a gene: 3. Germline V lookup: CDR1 DFQATT, CDR2 SNEGSKA (reference sequence). The CDR3 sequence: CSARGQGRQPQHF. DNA of the CDR3: TGCAGTGCTAGGGGACAGGGGAGGCAGCCCCAGCATTTT.

This clonotype appeared a few times. This sequence joins TRBV3-1 and TRBJ2-7; 7 bases agree with TRBD2. Germline CDR1 reads LGHDT; CDR2 reads YNNKEL (reference sequence). V was clipped by 1 base and J by 5 bases; unmatched bases: 8. The CDR3 spans 15 residues. The CDR3 here is CASSQGFAGAHEQYF. In nucleotides, the CDR3 is TGTGCCAGCAGCCAAGGCTTCGCGGGAGCCCACGAGCAGTACTTC.

Of note for this clonotype: A much more abundant neighbour one base away suggests this may be a read error. The chain carries TRBV7-9 and TRBJ1-2; no definite D call. CDR3 length equals 13 residues. CDR1 is SEHNR and CDR2 is FQNEAQ in the germline V gene (reference sequence). Written as DNA, the CDR3 is TGTGCCAGCAGCTTTGGGCCTAACTATGGCTCCACCTTC. The encoded protein is CASSFGPNYGSTF.

This clonotype was observed a handful of times. J is TRBJ1-1 and V is TRBV6-5; D not resolved. This CDR3 contains 14 residues. Germline CDR1 and CDR2: MNHEY and SVGAGI. Trimming shortened V by 4 bases and J by 5 bases, and 14 bases separated the two germline ends. The chain's CDR3 is CASSWGFSTTEAFF. As DNA, the CDR3 is TGTGCCAGCAGTTGGGGATTCTCAACGACTGAAGCTTTCTTT.

This clonotype has only a few counts. The chain combines TRBV24-1 with TRBJ1-2, with D hard to call. CDR1 and CDR2 from the germline V gene are KGHDR and SFDVKD. Trimming cost V 9 bases and J 7 bases, with 8 bases left between them. CDR3 length equals 10 residues. The CDR3 sequence is CATLSGGYTF. As DNA, the CDR3 is TGTGCCACCCTATCGGGTGGCTACACCTTC.

Note on this clonotype: One end of the junction is discordant with germline, which a read error may explain. This chain connects TRBV4-2 to TRBJ2-4, with TRBD2 matching 9 bases. The CDR3 is 16 residues long. The germline gives CDR1 LGHNA, CDR2 YNFKEQ. The CDR3 sequence is CASGQGDSGSLNIQYF. As DNA, the CDR3 is TGTGCCAGCGGCCAAGGGGATAGCGGGAGTTTAAACATTCAGTACTTC.

This clonotype was counted only a few times. The chain links TRBV2 to TRBJ2-3; D call uncertain. The germline CDR1 and CDR2 sequences are SNHLY and FYNNEI. The CDR3 consists of 11 residues. V was shortened by 8 bases and J by 7 bases, with 10 bases between the two germline ends. As DNA, the CDR3 is TGTGCCAGCGCTGTGACCAATACGCAGTATTTT. Its translation is CASAVTNTQYF. Filled out from reference TRBV2 and TRBJ2-3, the complete variable domain reads EPEVTQTPSHQVTQMGQEVILRCVPISNHLYFYWYRQILGQKVEFLVSFYNNEISEKSEIFDDQFSVERPDGSNFTLKIRSTKLEDSAMYFCASAVTNTQYFGPGTRLTVL.

The J gene is TRBJ2-6, the V gene TRBV5-6, with D possibly called TRBD1 or TRBD2 (6 bases each). CDR1 SGHDT and CDR2 YYEEEE come from the germline V gene. The CDR3 extends over 15 amino acids. V lost 4 bases and J 0 bases, leaving 8 bases between the germline ends. CDR3 region: CASSAGHSGANVLTF. In DNA form, the CDR3 reads TGTGCCAGCAGCGCGGGACACTCTGGGGCCAACGTCCTGACTTTC.